The sequence of this TCR beta chain was determined in a study of T cells in tumors after PD-1 blockade. CDR1 is KGHDR and CDR2 is SFDVKD in the germline V gene. Trimming pared 5 bases from V and 2 bases from J, leaving 8 bases between. The CDR3 consists of 13 residues. Assay used: immunoSEQ multiplex PCR; TCRdb lists only in-frame clones, some missing. Among 15,000 or so clones listed, roughly 82% were seen once. V gene TRBV24-1 combines with J gene TRBJ1-2; D is unresolved. This clonotype originated in a human donor with basal cell carcinoma. The specimen comprised PBMCs, sampled after anti-PD-1 treatment. The CDR3 DNA follows: TGTGCCACCAGTGCAGGACTAAACTATGGCTACACCTTC. It yields the protein CATSAGLNYGYTF.